This T cell receptor beta chain was recorded in a study of post-analysis software for immune sequencing data. About this clonotype: Its cognate antigen is unknown.

Study-level results: Diversity measured as normalized Chao1 was significantly lower in multiple sclerosis patients than in controls.

Prepared TCR beta cDNA libraries contained unique molecular identifiers. TCRdb fed the PCR reads into MiXCR, producing one record per CDR3 protein. The sample carries fewer than 850,000 distinct CDR3 sequences, about 32% recorded once. Sequencing was carried out using blood. This sequence originates from a girl aged 10 to 17 with multiple sclerosis.

CDR3 region: CASSLGAVSSPLHF. In DNA form, the CDR3 reads TGTGCCAGCAGTTTAGGGGCAGTGAGTTCACCCCTCCACTTT. V is TRBV12-3 or TRBV12-4 and J is TRBJ1-6; D unresolved. V lost 1 base to trimming and J lost 9 bases, with 10 bases between them. The CDR3 is made up of 14 amino acids.